The clone carrying this T cell receptor (beta chain) came up once. As yet, its antigen is unknown. TCRdb keeps only in-frame clones here, not all; method: immunoSEQ multiplex PCR. The repertoire has about 93,000 clones, about 90% of them found once; the top ten carry more than 0.5%. The data are from a study of OX40 agonist ivuxolimab in advanced cancers. The CDR3 sequence is 15 residues long. Per germline, CDR1 LNHDA and CDR2 SQIVND (reference sequence). V was cut by 1 base and J by 2 bases, with 11 bases left in between. General study results and limits: CD8+ T cells averaged more expanded clones than CD4+.

The receptor's source is an adult with an advanced solid tumor such as melanoma, head and neck, liver or kidney cancer. The chain links TRBV19 to TRBJ1-1, with no clear D. The sample was CD4+ or CD8+ T cells sorted from blood, taken in a trial of the OX40 agonist ivuxolimab. The DNA for the CDR3 is TGTGCCAGTAGTATAGGTTCCGGATATAACACTGAAGCTTTCTTT. Its protein is CASSIGSGYNTEAFF. Full variable domain (remainder filled in from reference TRBV19 and TRBJ1-1): DGGITQSPKYLFRKEGQNVTLSCEQNLNHDAMYWYRQDPGQGLRLIYYSQIVNDFQKGDIAEGYSVSREKKESFPLTVTSAQKNPTAFYLCASSIGSGYNTEAFFGQGTRLTVV.